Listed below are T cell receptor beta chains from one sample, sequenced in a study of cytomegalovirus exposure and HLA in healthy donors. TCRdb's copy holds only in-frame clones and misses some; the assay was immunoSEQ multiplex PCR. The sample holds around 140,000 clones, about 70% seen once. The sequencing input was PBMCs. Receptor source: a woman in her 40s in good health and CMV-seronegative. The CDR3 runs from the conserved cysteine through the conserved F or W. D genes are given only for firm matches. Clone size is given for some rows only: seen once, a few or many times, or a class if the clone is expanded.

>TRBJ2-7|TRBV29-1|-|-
CSVADRPYEQYF
TGCAGCGTTGCCGACAGGCCCTACGAGCAGTACTTC
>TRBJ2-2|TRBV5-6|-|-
CASSPGTGELFF
TGTGCCAGCAGCCCAGGGACCGGGGAGCTGTTTTTT
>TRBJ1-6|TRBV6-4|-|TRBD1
CASSRTGKNSPLHF
TGTGCCAGCAGCAGGACAGGGAAGAATTCACCCCTCCACTTT
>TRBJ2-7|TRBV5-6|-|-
CASSLVGQGSTEQYF
TGTGCCAGCAGCTTGGTTGGGCAGGGATCTACCGAGCAGTACTTC
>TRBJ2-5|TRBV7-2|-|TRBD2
CASSPRTSGKETQYF
TGTGCCAGCAGCCCCAGGACTAGCGGGAAAGAGACCCAGTACTTC
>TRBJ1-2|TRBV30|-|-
CAWSVDPGIYGYTF
TGTGCCTGGAGTGTAGATCCAGGAATCTATGGCTACACCTTC
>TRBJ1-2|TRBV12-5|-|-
CASALVQGYGYTF
TGTGCTAGTGCTTTGGTACAGGGCTATGGCTACACCTTC
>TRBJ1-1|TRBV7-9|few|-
CASSRFRAQGTLNTEAFF
TGTGCCAGCAGCCGATTTCGTGCCCAGGGGACACTGAACACTGAAGCTTTCTTT
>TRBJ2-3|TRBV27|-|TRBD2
CASSSSGLAGVGSPDTQYF
TGTGCCAGCAGTTCCTCGGGACTAGCGGGGGTAGGGTCCCCAGATACGCAGTATTTT
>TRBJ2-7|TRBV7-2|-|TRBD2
CASSSESGGAHEQYF
TGTGCCAGCAGCTCCGAAAGCGGGGGGGCCCACGAGCAGTACTTC
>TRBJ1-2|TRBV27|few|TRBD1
CASSPDRGVSGGYTF
TGTGCCAGCAGTCCCGACAGGGGGGTCTCTGGAGGCTACACCTTC
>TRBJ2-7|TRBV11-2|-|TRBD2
CASSLGGGFHEQYF
TGTGCCAGCAGCTTAGGGGGAGGGTTCCACGAGCAGTACTTC
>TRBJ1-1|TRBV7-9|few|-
CASSLAGGRNTEAFF
TGTGCCAGCAGCTTAGCTGGCGGCAGAAACACTGAAGCTTTCTTT
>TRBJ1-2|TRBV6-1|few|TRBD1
CASSDLGQGLGYTF
TGTGCCAGCAGTGACCTGGGACAGGGCCTAGGCTACACCTTC
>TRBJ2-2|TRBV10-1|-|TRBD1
CASSPGTAVTGELFF
TGCGCCAGCAGTCCCGGGACAGCGGTAACCGGGGAGCTGTTTTTT
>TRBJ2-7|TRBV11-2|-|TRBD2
CASSFHSSGGDSYEQYF
TGTGCCAGCAGCTTTCATTCTAGCGGGGGGGACTCCTACGAGCAGTACTTC
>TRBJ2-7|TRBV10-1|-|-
CASSTGYGEQYF
TGCGCCAGCAGCACAGGGTACGGAGAGCAGTACTTC
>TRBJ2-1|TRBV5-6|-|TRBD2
CASSLRGDYNEQFF
TGTGCCAGCAGCCTACGGGGGGACTACAATGAGCAGTTCTTC
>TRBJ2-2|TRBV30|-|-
CAWSGTASTGELFF
TGTGCCTGGAGTGGGACAGCTAGCACCGGGGAGCTGTTTTTT
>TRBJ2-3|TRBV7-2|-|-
CASSLARGYFTDTQYF
TGTGCCAGCAGCTTAGCGCGGGGTTACTTCACAGATACGCAGTATTTT
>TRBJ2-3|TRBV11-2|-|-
CASSSSGVTDTQYF
TGTGCCAGCAGCTCCTCGGGGGTCACAGATACGCAGTATTTT
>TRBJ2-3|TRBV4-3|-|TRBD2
CASSRTGGGADTQYF
TGCGCCAGCAGCCGGACCGGCGGGGGGGCAGATACGCAGTATTTT
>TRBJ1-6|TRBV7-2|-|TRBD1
CASSSGTVRSPLHF
TGTGCCAGCAGCTCCGGGACAGTGAGGTCACCCCTCCACTTT
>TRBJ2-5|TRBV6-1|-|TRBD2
CASRGTSGQETQYF
TGTGCCAGCAGGGGGACTAGCGGTCAAGAGACCCAGTACTTC
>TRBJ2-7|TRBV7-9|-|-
CASSSGDNYEQYF
TGTGCCAGCAGCTCTGGGGACAACTACGAGCAGTACTTC
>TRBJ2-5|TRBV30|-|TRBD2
CAWSTRGARQETQYF
TGTGCCTGGAGCACGCGGGGGGCCCGCCAAGAGACCCAGTACTTC
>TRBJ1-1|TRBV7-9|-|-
CASSSLARDTEAFF
TGTGCCAGCAGCTCTTTGGCGAGGGACACTGAAGCTTTCTTT
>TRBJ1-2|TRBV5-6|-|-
CASSLRGNYGYTF
TGTGCCAGCAGCTTGAGGGGGAACTATGGCTACACCTTC
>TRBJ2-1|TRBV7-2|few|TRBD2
CASSLEAGGPHEQFF
TGTGCCAGCAGCTTAGAAGCGGGGGGGCCTCATGAGCAGTTCTTC
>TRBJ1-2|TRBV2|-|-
CASRAGWDYGYTF
TGTGCCAGCAGGGCAGGGTGGGACTATGGCTACACCTTC
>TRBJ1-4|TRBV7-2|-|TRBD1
CASRPTGGDEKLFF
TGTGCCAGCAGGCCTACAGGGGGAGATGAAAAACTGTTTTTT
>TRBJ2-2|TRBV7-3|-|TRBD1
CASSSQGASTGELFF
TGTGCCAGCAGCTCACAGGGGGCGTCCACCGGGGAGCTGTTTTTT
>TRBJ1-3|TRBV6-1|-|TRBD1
CAGSQSFKDRASLYF
TGTGCCGGCAGCCAATCCTTCAAGGACAGGGCAAGCTTGTATTTT